A single sample is the source of the 29 T cell receptor beta chains below, sequenced in a study of early T cells in non-severe SARS-CoV-2 infection. Each CDR3 protein is one row after TCRdb ran MiXCR on the 5' RACE reads. Of about 63,000 distinct CDR3 sequences listed, 10% to 15% are singletons. The sample was whole blood. The receptor set was obtained from an adult who was a healthcare worker with PCR-confirmed SARS-CoV-2 infection or an uninfected control (not recorded which).

This clonotype was observed once. J is TRBJ2-7 and V is TRBV9; TRBD1 aligns across 9 bases. In germline, CDR1 is SGDLS, CDR2 YYNGEE. The CDR3 totals 15 residues. After removal of 4 bases from V and 5 bases from J, the junction contained 10 bases not matched to a gene. The CDR3 protein is CASSNRDRDIDEQYF. CDR3 bases: TGTGCCAGCAGCAACCGGGACAGGGACATCGACGAGCAGTACTTC.

The sample holds many counts of this clonotype. The chain is built from TRBV21-1 and TRBJ1-1. TRBV21-1 is an annotated pseudogene. This CDR3 is built from 15 residues. The DNA for the CDR3 is TGTGCCAGCAGCAAACAGGGCCCCATGAACACTGAAGCTTTCTTT. This encodes CASSKQGPMNTEAFF.

This clonotype was counted many times. The CDR3 reads CASSQGMGEGYTF. The CDR3 bases are TGCGCCAGCAGCCAAGGGATGGGGGAAGGCTACACCTTC. This chain links TRBV4-3 with TRBJ1-2; tentative D call: TRBD1 (5 bases). CDR3 length equals 13 residues. The V end was cut by 1 base, the J end by 8 bases, with 11 bases between. Germline values: CDR1 LGHNA, CDR2 YSLEER.

This clonotype was detected ten times or more. The V call is TRBV13, the J call TRBJ1-1, with D possibly TRBD1 on 5 matching bases. Germline loops: CDR1 PRHDT, CDR2 FYEKMQ (reference sequence). The CDR3 spans 15 residues. Trimming pared 2 bases from V and 1 base from J, leaving 11 bases between. The chain's CDR3 is CASSLWGEENTEAFF. The DNA of the CDR3 is TGTGCCAGCAGCTTATGGGGGGAGGAGAACACTGAAGCTTTCTTT.

This clonotype has a count of ten or more. The V gene is TRBV20-1, the J gene TRBJ2-3, with D possibly matching TRBD2 (5 bases). The CDR3 contains 15 residues. V shed 0 bases and J shed 2 bases, with 12 bases lying between them. Germline-derived CDR1 and CDR2 are DFQATT and SNEGSKA (reference sequence). Here the CDR3 reads CSARDPRGFTDTQYF. The CDR3 bases are TGCAGTGCTAGAGACCCCCGGGGATTCACAGATACGCAGTATTTT.

The chain employs TRBV7-2 and TRBJ2-7; D ambiguous. CDR3 size: 13 residues. The V gene lost 0 bases and the J gene lost 4 bases, with 7 bases spanning the gap. Per the germline V gene, CDR1 is SGHTA and CDR2 is FQGNSA. CDR3 region: CASSLALVYEQYF. CDR3 nucleotide sequence: TGTGCCAGCAGCTTAGCGCTGGTTTACGAGCAGTACTTC.

In this sample, this clonotype turned up a few times. The chain recombines TRBV2 with TRBJ2-5; TRBD2 matches 11 bases. Germline V CDR1 and CDR2: SNHLY, FYNNEI. The length of the CDR3 is 14 residues. With 10 bases clipped from V and 4 bases from J, the junction kept 8 bases outside the gene matches. For the CDR3, the DNA is TGTGCCACCTCGGGACTAGCGGTAGTAGAGACCCAGTACTTC. Amino acid sequence: CATSGLAVVETQYF.

This clonotype was counted only a few times. The chain has TRBV11-2 and TRBJ2-7, with 7 bases that match TRBD2. This CDR3 has 17 residues. Unmatched junction bases numbered 11, after V lost 0 bases and J lost 3 bases. Germline CDR1 reads SGHAT; CDR2 reads FQNNGV. The CDR3 protein is CASSLDAVPGGSYEQYF. CDR3 nucleotides: TGTGCCAGCAGCTTAGATGCGGTGCCGGGGGGAAGCTACGAGCAGTACTTC.

This chain connects TRBV7-6 to TRBJ1-2, with D unresolved. Germline CDR1 is SGHVS and CDR2 is FNYEAQ. This CDR3 spans 16 amino acids. V lost 5 bases to trimming and J lost 8 bases, with 24 bases between them. The CDR3 nucleotides read TGTGCCAGCAGCCACGGCTTAGAGGGCTCCCTGGTCGGCTACACCTTC. It encodes CASSHGLEGSLVGYTF.

This clonotype has a count of ten or more. The chain combines TRBV30 with TRBJ1-2; D might be TRBD1 (5 bases). This CDR3 contains 13 residues. Germline V CDR1 and CDR2: GTSNPN, SVGIG (reference sequence). Deletions cut 3 bases from V and 0 bases from J, with 8 bases between. The CDR3 loop reads CAWRQESNYGYTF. CDR3 in DNA: TGTGCCTGGAGACAGGAATCTAACTATGGCTACACCTTC.

This clonotype was counted at least ten times. This rearrangement joins TRBV6-4 to TRBJ1-5; D perhaps matches TRBD1 (5 bases). CDR1 and CDR2 from the germline V gene are MRHNA and SNTAGT. CDR3 length equals 15 residues. Trimming took off 10 bases at V and 4 bases at J, with 20 bases between the two ends. CDR3 sequence (DNA): TGTGCCACCGGGGACGGTGGTTGGCCAAATCAGCCCCAGCATTTT. Its translation: CATGDGGWPNQPQHF.

This clonotype was recorded many times. The chain is built from TRBV4-3 and TRBJ2-5; D is undetermined. Germline V CDR1 and CDR2: LGHNA, YSLEER. The CDR3 sequence is 13 residues long. V was shortened by 4 bases and J by 5 bases, with 11 bases between the two germline ends. The CDR3 DNA is TGCGCCAGCAGCCGATCGTTTGCTGAGACCCAGTACTTC. Protein sequence: CASSRSFAETQYF.

This clonotype was recorded at least ten times. The chain combines TRBV29-1 with TRBJ2-3, with 9 bases fitting TRBD1. Losses at the gene ends were 2 bases for V and 4 bases for J; bases not matched to a gene: 7. This CDR3 spans 15 amino acids. The germline V gene has CDR1 SQVTM and CDR2 ANQGSEA. DNA of the CDR3: TGCAGCGTTGAACCGTGGGACAGGGCCCCAGATACGCAGTATTTT. Protein: CSVEPWDRAPDTQYF.

This clonotype was counted only a few times. The rearrangement links TRBV11-1 to TRBJ2-7, with 9 bases aligning to TRBD1. The CDR3 sequence is 13 residues long. With 1 base clipped from V and 6 bases from J, the junction kept 1 base outside the gene matches. Germline CDR1 is SGHAT and CDR2 is FQDESV (reference sequence). The CDR3 protein is CASSLGQGGEQYF. The CDR3 DNA follows: TGTGCCAGCAGCTTAGGACAGGGGGGCGAGCAGTACTTC.

This clonotype came up many times. This rearrangement joins TRBV29-1 to TRBJ2-5; the D call may be TRBD1 or TRBD2 (5 bases each). Germline V gene lookup returns CDR1 SQVTM and CDR2 ANQGSEA. The CDR3 extends over 13 amino acids. Trimming stripped 4 bases from V and 5 bases from J, with 14 bases between. CDR3 region: CSVARGVGETQYF. CDR3 bases: TGCAGCGTTGCTAGGGGAGTCGGTGAGACCCAGTACTTC.

This clonotype was seen ten or more times. This chain joins TRBV19 and TRBJ1-6, with D hard to call. V lost 3 bases and J lost 6, with 9 bases in between. Germline V gene sequence: CDR1 LNHDA, CDR2 SQIVND (reference sequence). The CDR3 consists of 14 residues. CDR3 amino acids: CASSIGYTNSPLHF. In nucleotides, the CDR3 is TGTGCCAGTAGTATTGGCTACACTAATTCACCCCTCCACTTT.

The chain joins TRBV5-5 to TRBJ2-1, with 7 bases lining up with TRBD2. V was clipped by 3 bases and J by 10 bases; unmatched bases: 10. Per the germline V gene, CDR1 is SGHKS and CDR2 is YYEKEE (reference sequence). The CDR3 loop spans 14 amino acids. CDR3 in DNA: TGTGCCAGCAGCTCCCCGTTGGGGGGGGACGAGCAGTTCTTC. It specifies CASSSPLGGDEQFF.

This rearrangement joins TRBV5-5 to TRBJ2-7, with no clear D. The CDR3 runs to 15 residues. Germline V gene sequence: CDR1 SGHKS, CDR2 YYEKEE (reference sequence). V lost 0 bases, J lost 0 bases, and 10 bases lay in between. The CDR3 DNA reads TGTGCCAGCAGCTTGGTTCCGTCGAGCTCCTACGAGCAGTACTTC. Translated, it gives CASSLVPSSSYEQYF.

The chain links TRBV5-6 to TRBJ1-5; D unresolved. Trimming took off 0 bases at V and 1 base at J, with 8 bases between the two ends. The CDR3 sequence is 15 residues long. The V gene's germline CDR1 is SGHDT and CDR2 YYEEEE. CDR3 amino acids: CASSLGYSSNQPQHF. CDR3 bases: TGTGCCAGCAGCTTGGGCTACAGCAGCAATCAGCCCCAGCATTTT.

There are a few counts of this clonotype. The gene calls are TRBV5-4 and TRBJ2-1; D is undetermined. Germline CDR1 is SGHNT and CDR2 is YYREEE (reference sequence). This CDR3 comprises 13 residues. V was clipped by 10 bases and J by 3 bases, with 14 bases between them. The CDR3 reads CALAQPGYNEQFF. Written as DNA, the CDR3 is TGTGCCCTCGCGCAACCGGGCTACAATGAGCAGTTCTTC.

The rearrangement links TRBV20-1 to TRBJ2-5; D not resolved. This CDR3 is 11 amino acids long. The germline V gene has CDR1 DFQATT and CDR2 SNEGSKA (reference sequence). Trimming pared 3 bases from V and 2 bases from J, leaving 4 bases between. CDR3 sequence reads: CSASIQETQYF. The CDR3 coding sequence is TGCAGTGCTAGCATACAAGAGACCCAGTACTTC.

This clonotype was picked up many times. The chain links TRBV20-1 to TRBJ2-3; 7 positions match TRBD1. V lost 5 bases, J lost 0 bases, and 5 bases stayed unmatched. Germline V gene sequence: CDR1 DFQATT, CDR2 SNEGSKA (reference sequence). The CDR3 is made up of 14 amino acids. The DNA of the CDR3 is TGCAGTGCTCTTCCAGGGGGAAGCACAGATACGCAGTATTTT. This gives the protein CSALPGGSTDTQYF.

There are many counts of this clonotype. This chain uses TRBV5-6 with TRBJ2-2, with D perhaps TRBD1 (6 bases). The CDR3 is 17 amino acids. V lost 1 base, J lost 2 bases, and 15 bases lay in between. Germline CDR1 SGHDT, CDR2 YYEEEE. CDR3 nucleotides: TGTGCCAGCAGCTTGCGGAAGACAGGCAGAAACACCGGGGAGCTGTTTTTT. Translation: CASSLRKTGRNTGELFF.

The table lists this clonotype with many counts. J is TRBJ2-1 and V is TRBV7-6; 9 nucleotides agree with TRBD2. This CDR3 is 16 amino acids long. Trimming took 0 bases from V and 5 from J; bases not matched to a gene: 5. Per the germline V gene, CDR1 is SGHVS and CDR2 is FNYEAQ. The CDR3 region is CASSLAMRGGHNEQFF. The CDR3 DNA reads as TGTGCCAGCAGCTTAGCTATGCGGGGGGGCCACAATGAGCAGTTCTTC.

This clonotype is labeled as medium-sized. The rearrangement uses TRBV12-3 or TRBV12-4 and TRBJ1-6; 7 nucleotides line up with TRBD1. This CDR3 is built from 16 residues. J gave up 4 bases and V 5 bases, and 8 bases lay outside the gene matches. The CDR3 here is CASSPGTVDYNSPLHF. The CDR3 region has the DNA TGTGCCAGCAGTCCCGGGACAGTGGATTATAATTCACCCCTCCACTTT.

This clonotype was detected ten times or more. The CDR3 loop is CASSEGVAFSTDTQYF. Written as DNA, the CDR3 is TGTGCCAGCAGCGAGGGAGTCGCTTTTAGCACAGATACGCAGTATTTT. This sequence joins TRBV7-6 and TRBJ2-3, with D possibly matching TRBD2 (5 bases). V shed 5 bases and J shed 0 bases, with 15 bases lying between them. The CDR3 consists of 16 residues. Germline assignment: CDR1 SGHVS and CDR2 FNYEAQ.

This clonotype appeared many times. The rearrangement uses TRBV7-3 and TRBJ2-3; perhaps D is TRBD1 or TRBD2 (5 bases each). The V end lost 6 bases, the J end lost 6 bases, and 25 bases lay between the germline ends. The CDR3 is made up of 17 amino acids. CDR1 and CDR2 from the germline V gene are SGHTA and FQGTGA. The CDR3 is CASRRIERGASDDTQYF. CDR3 in DNA: TGTGCCAGCAGAAGGATCGAGAGGGGCGCATCCGATGATACGCAGTATTTT. The full variable domain, its missing parts supplied by reference TRBV7-3 and TRBJ2-3, is GAGVSQTPSNKVTEKGKYVELRCDPISGHTALYWYRQSLGQGPEFLIYFQGTGAADDSGLPNDRFFAVRPEGSVSTLKIQRTERGDSAVYLCASRRIERGASDDTQYFGPGTRLTVL.

In its sample, this clonotype was seen many times. V gene TRBV20-1 combines with J gene TRBJ1-2; perhaps TRBD1 as D (5 bases). The CDR3 is 14 residues long. Trimming pared 0 bases from V and 3 bases from J, leaving 11 bases between. The germline V gene encodes CDR1 DFQATT and CDR2 SNEGSKA (reference sequence). The CDR3: CSARDGGTDYGYTF. Written as DNA, the CDR3 is TGCAGTGCTAGAGATGGGGGGACGGACTATGGCTACACCTTC.

Many counts were recorded for this clonotype. The chain employs TRBV20-1 and TRBJ2-1; D might be TRBD2 (7 bases). V lost 5 bases and J 10 bases, leaving 15 bases between the germline ends. This CDR3 has 12 amino acids. Germline V gene lookup returns CDR1 DFQATT and CDR2 SNEGSKA (reference sequence). The CDR3 is CSAWGGLVEQFF. DNA for the CDR3: TGCAGTGCTTGGGGGGGGCTCGTCGAGCAGTTCTTC.